The entry below gives a single TCR beta chain sequence along with its context. As yet, its antigen is unknown. This sample was taken from a study of cytomegalovirus exposure and HLA in healthy donors. Looking at the study overall: A later analysis reported the 100 to 150 validation repertoires used the same platform as the 666 first-cohort repertoires. The study, taken as a whole, reports: Clusters of TCRs from the first cohort tended to co-occur in the approximately 120 validation repertoires (as a later analysis found). Cytomegalovirus status was reportedly diagnosed by the classifier with high specificity and sensitivity.

Repertoires were generated with immunoSEQ multiplex PCR, while TCRdb's copy carries only in-frame clones and drops some. The profile shows about 140,000 clones, 70% to 85% of them singletons. This CDR3 region has 12 residues. Germline V gene lookup returns CDR1 LGHNT and CDR2 FRNRAP. Trimming left V 7 bases short and J 8 bases short, with 14 bases between. The donors were part of the roughly 120-subject validation cohort, which stood apart from the 666-subject first cohort. Sequenced: PBMCs. The V gene is TRBV12-5, the J gene TRBJ1-1, with D possibly matching TRBD1 (5 bases). This sequence was found in a young man in good health and CMV-seropositive. CDR3 bases: TGTGCTAGTGCCCTTGACAGAGCAGAAGCTTTCTTT. This sequence encodes CASALDRAEAFF.